The entry that follows covers one T cell receptor (beta chain) sequence. Its antigen is not identified. Between the trimmed V and J ends, which lost 5 bases and 7 bases, there was a span of 15 bases. CDR1 and CDR2 from the germline V gene are MNHEY and SMNVEV (reference sequence). CDR3 length: 13 amino acids. The sample belongs to a study of T cell responses to AZD1222 COVID-19 vaccine. Regarding the study as a whole: Breadth and depth of Spike-specific TCRs rose after two AZD1222 doses. Repertoires were sampled only after the peak T cell response. Nearly half of spike-specific TCRs reportedly target variant regions that are unmutated in the B.1.351 and B.1.1.7 variants. CD4 TCRs linked to vaccination spanned spike, dominating at 160-218 and 743-854.

Method: immunoSEQ multiplex PCR; TCRdb's copy keeps in-frame clones and lacks some. The sample carries roughly 110,000 clones, approximately 88% recorded once. The input for sequencing was peripheral blood, taken on day 0 of AZD1222 vaccination. The rearrangement uses TRBV27 and TRBJ2-7; D not resolved. The sequence came from an adult in good health. CDR3 nucleotide sequence: TGTGCCAGCAGTCCCCGGACGCTCCCAGAGCAGTACTTC. It is translated as CASSPRTLPEQYF.